This entry describes one TCR beta chain. Its antigen is unknown. The CDR3 contains 13 residues. The germline V gene has CDR1 MRHNA and CDR2 SNTAGT. V was clipped by 10 bases and J by 0 bases; unmatched bases: 4. The sample comes from a study of beta chain features in type 1 diabetes. Study outcomes and limitations: Researchers reported that naive, central memory and Treg TCRB repertoires appeared more similar in patients than in healthy donors. VDJ junctions from patients with type 1 diabetes contained fewer insertions and more deletions.

Isolated RNA was reverse transcribed in full, so expressed TCRB transcripts were sequenced. Some clones are missing from TCRdb's copy, which holds only in-frame ones; the method was immunoSEQ multiplex PCR. The sample contains under 250,000 clones, roughly 15% of which appear only once. The sequence derives from a woman aged 40 to 50 in good health. The sequenced material came from naive CD4+ T cells from blood. The chain combines TRBV6-4 with TRBJ1-1; 8 nucleotides align to TRBD1. The CDR3 reads CATRQGLNTEAFF. The CDR3 nucleotides read TGTGCCACCCGACAGGGGTTGAACACTGAAGCTTTCTTT.